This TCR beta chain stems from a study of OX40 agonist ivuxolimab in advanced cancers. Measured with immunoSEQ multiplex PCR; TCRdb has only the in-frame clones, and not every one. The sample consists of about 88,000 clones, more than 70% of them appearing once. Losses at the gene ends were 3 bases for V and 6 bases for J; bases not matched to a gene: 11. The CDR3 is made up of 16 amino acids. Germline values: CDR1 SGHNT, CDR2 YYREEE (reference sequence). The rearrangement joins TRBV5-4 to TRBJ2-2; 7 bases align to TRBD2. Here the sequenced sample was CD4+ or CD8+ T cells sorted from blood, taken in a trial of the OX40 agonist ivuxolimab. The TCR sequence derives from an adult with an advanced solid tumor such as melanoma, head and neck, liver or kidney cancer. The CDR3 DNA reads TGTGCCAGCAGCTCGGGGGGTGGTGGGTCCCCCGGGGAGCTGTTTTTT. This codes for CASSSGGGGSPGELFF.